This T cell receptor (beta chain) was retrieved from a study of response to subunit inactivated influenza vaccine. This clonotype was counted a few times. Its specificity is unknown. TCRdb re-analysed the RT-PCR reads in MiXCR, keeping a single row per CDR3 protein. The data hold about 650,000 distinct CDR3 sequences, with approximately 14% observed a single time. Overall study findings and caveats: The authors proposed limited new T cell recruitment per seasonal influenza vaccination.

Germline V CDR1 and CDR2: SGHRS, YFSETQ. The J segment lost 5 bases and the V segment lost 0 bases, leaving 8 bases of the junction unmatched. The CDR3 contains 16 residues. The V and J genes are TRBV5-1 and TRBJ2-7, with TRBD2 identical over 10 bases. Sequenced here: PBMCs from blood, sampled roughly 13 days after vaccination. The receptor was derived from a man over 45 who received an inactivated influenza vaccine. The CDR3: CASSLASSSGGNEQYF. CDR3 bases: TGCGCCAGCAGCTTGGCCTCGTCTAGCGGGGGCAACGAGCAGTACTTC.